This is a list of T cell receptor beta chains from one sample in a study of blood T cell repertoires in COVID-19. The protocol was immunoSEQ multiplex PCR, while the TCRdb copy is restricted to in-frame clones and leaves out a portion. The data contain 50,000 to 65,000 clones, about 83% of them singletons. The specimen sequenced was peripheral blood. The origin of the receptors is a human donor in a cohort sampled during active COVID-19. CDR3s include the opening cysteine and the closing phenylalanine or tryptophan. The D gene is left open where the match is weak. Only part of the rows carry a size: once, few, many, or a class if the clone is expanded.

d_call clone_size j_call v_call cdr3_nt cdr3_aa
TRBD1 - TRBJ1-4 TRBV19 TGTGCCAGTAAGAGACAGGGGACAACAGAAAAACTGTTTTTT CASKRQGTTEKLFF
TRBD2 - TRBJ2-1 TRBV19 TGTGCCAGTAGTACGCGACTAGCGGGGGCCTACAATGAGCAGTTCTTC CASSTRLAGAYNEQFF
- - TRBJ1-5 TRBV7-8 TGTGCCAGCAGCCCACAGGGCCGGATCAATCAGCCCCAGCATTTT CASSPQGRINQPQHF
TRBD2 - TRBJ2-1 TRBV11-2 TGTGCCAGCAGCTTAGGGGGTAGCGGGCCCTACAATGAGCAGTTCTTC CASSLGGSGPYNEQFF
TRBD1 - TRBJ1-2 TRBV28 TGTGCCAGCAGTCCACCAGGGGGGTGGGGCTACACCTTC CASSPPGGWGYTF
- - TRBJ1-5 TRBV5-5 TGTGCCAGCAGCTCCGCTCCCCAGGGACTCAATCAGCCCCAGCATTTT CASSSAPQGLNQPQHF
- - TRBJ1-2 TRBV4-2 TGTGCCAGCAGCCAAGATTGGAGAGAACATAACTATGGCTACACCTTC CASSQDWREHNYGYTF
- - TRBJ2-5 TRBV19 TGTGCCAGTAGTATGGGGGCCCCGTACCAAGAGACCCAGTACTTC CASSMGAPYQETQYF
- - TRBJ2-5 TRBV3-1/TRBV3-2 TGTGCCAGCAGCCAGGACATACGAAAGCAAGAGACCCAGTACTTC CASSQDIRKQETQYF
- - TRBJ1-2 TRBV11-2 TGTGCCAGCAGCTTAGACAGGGGCCATGGCTACACCTTC CASSLDRGHGYTF
- - TRBJ2-7 TRBV6-6 TGTGCCAGCAGTCCGAACCAGGGATCGAAACTCCGGTCCGGCGGCGAGCAGTACTTC CASSPNQGSKLRSGGEQYF
- - TRBJ1-2 TRBV5-1 TGCGCCAGCAGAGGCGGTTCGGAGGATGGCTACACCTTC CASRGGSEDGYTF
- - TRBJ1-1 TRBV28 TGTGCCAGCAGGTCTACAGGGACTGAAGCTTTCTTT CASRSTGTEAFF
- - TRBJ2-5 TRBV6-4 TGTGCCACCCACTTGGTCCCGAGCCAAGAGACCCAGTACTTC CATHLVPSQETQYF
TRBD2 - TRBJ2-5 TRBV10-3 TGTGCCATTAGCGGGGGGGGGCAAGAGACCCAGTACTTC CAISGGGQETQYF
- once TRBJ2-1 TRBV5-8 TGTGCCAGCAGCTTGGGGGGAGGACTAAACAATGAGCAGTTCTTC CASSLGGGLNNEQFF
TRBD1 - TRBJ1-3 TRBV14 TGTGCCAGCAGCCAGACAGGGGGTACTGGAAACACCATATATTTT CASSQTGGTGNTIYF
TRBD2 few TRBJ2-3 TRBV3-1/TRBV3-2 TGTGCCAGCAGCCACAATCTAGCGGGGGCTAGCACAGATACGCAGTATTTT CASSHNLAGASTDTQYF
- few TRBJ1-1 TRBV7-3 TGTGCCAGCAGCCCGGCTCGAGGGAGTGAAGCTTTCTTT CASSPARGSEAFF
- few TRBJ2-6 TRBV5-4 TGTGCCAGCAGCGTGCCGGGACAACGCTCTGGGGCCAACGTCCTGACTTTC CASSVPGQRSGANVLTF
- - TRBJ1-2 TRBV24-1 TGTGCCACCGGATCGTGGACACCTCTGAACTATGGCTACACCTTC CATGSWTPLNYGYTF
- - TRBJ2-7 TRBV15 TGTGCCACCAGCAGTATTCCGGGCCGACTAGGCGACGAGCAGTACTTC CATSSIPGRLGDEQYF
- few TRBJ2-2 TRBV5-4 TGTGCCAGCAGCTCGGAAGTAGCTAACACCGGGGAGCTGTTTTTT CASSSEVANTGELFF
- - TRBJ2-7 TRBV18 TGTGCCAGCTCACGCGCGGCATCCTACGAGCAGTACTTC CASSRAASYEQYF
- - TRBJ1-2 TRBV10-3 TGTGCCATCAGTGAGAGGACAGTCAACTATGGCTACACCTTC CAISERTVNYGYTF
- once TRBJ2-1 TRBV18 TGTGCCAGCTCACCAGGAGAAGGAATCGCGACCGCCTACAATGAGCAGTTCTTC CASSPGEGIATAYNEQFF
- few TRBJ2-5 TRBV5-1 TGCGCCAGCAGCATGGGGACAATTCAAGAGACCCAGTACTTC CASSMGTIQETQYF
- few TRBJ1-5 TRBV4-2 TGTGCCAGCAGCCAAGACCCACTCTCGAATCAGCCCCAGCATTTT CASSQDPLSNQPQHF
- - TRBJ1-1 TRBV18 TGTGCCAGCTCACCCCCCCTCCAGGGAAGGGGCACTGAAGCTTTCTTT CASSPPLQGRGTEAFF
- - TRBJ2-5 TRBV3-1/TRBV3-2 TGTGCCAGCAGCGTCAGGGGAGAGACCCAGTACTTC CASSVRGETQYF
- - TRBJ1-1 TRBV5-4 TGTGCCAGCAGCTCGCCGGCGGGCACTGAAGCTTTCTTT CASSSPAGTEAFF
- few TRBJ1-6 TRBV2 TGTGCCAGCAGTGAAGTTGTCTTGGCAATCGTTTATAATTCACCCCTCCACTTT CASSEVVLAIVYNSPLHF
- - TRBJ2-7 TRBV19 TGTGCCAGTGCTACGAGAGGGTTCTCCTACGAGCAGTACTTC CASATRGFSYEQYF
TRBD2 - TRBJ2-1 TRBV10-3 TGTGCCATCAGAGCTGGGACTAGCGGGACAGGTGAGCAGTTCTTC CAIRAGTSGTGEQFF
TRBD1 - TRBJ1-1 TRBV9 TGTGCCAGCAGCTCCGGACAGGGGGCGTCGTTCACTGAAGCTTTCTTT CASSSGQGASFTEAFF
TRBD1 once TRBJ1-6 TRBV30 TGTGCCTTGATGACAGGGGGAAATTCACCCCTCCACTTT CALMTGGNSPLHF
TRBD2 many TRBJ2-7 TRBV4-1 TGCGCCAGCAGTCGCGGGGGTTCCTACGAGCAGTACTTC CASSRGGSYEQYF
TRBD1 - TRBJ1-1 TRBV27 TGTGCCAGCTGGCACCCCCAGGGACAGGGGGCGCCGGCTTTCTTT CASWHPQGQGAPAFF
TRBD1 - TRBJ2-3 TRBV30 TGTGCCTGGAGTGAGCCGGGACAGGGATTCACAGATACGCAGTATTTT CAWSEPGQGFTDTQYF
TRBD1 few TRBJ2-1 TRBV7-9 TGTGCCAGCAGCCCGGGACAGGGGGCTGTATATGAGCAGTTCTTC CASSPGQGAVYEQFF
TRBD2 - TRBJ2-3 TRBV5-1 TGCGCCAGCAGCTGGGGTCTAGCGGGAGATGACACAGATACGCAGTATTTT CASSWGLAGDDTDTQYF
TRBD1 - TRBJ2-3 TRBV4-1 TGCGCCAGCAGCCAAGAGGCCGGGACAGGGACAACTACGCAGTATTTT CASSQEAGTGTTTQYF
TRBD2 few TRBJ2-3 TRBV7-9 TGTGCCAGCAGCCCCCCCGCGGGAGGGCCGTATACGCAGTATTTT CASSPPAGGPYTQYF
TRBD1 - TRBJ2-3 TRBV2 TGTGCCAGCAGTGAATCGACAGGGGGAACAGATACGCAGTATTTT CASSESTGGTDTQYF
- few TRBJ2-7 TRBV7-9 TGTGCCAGCAGCCCTAGTGCCTACGAGCAGTACTTC CASSPSAYEQYF
- - TRBJ2-5 TRBV5-6 TGTGCCAGCAGCTTGGCCCGGACTGGAAAGGAGACCCAGTACTTC CASSLARTGKETQYF
TRBD2 - TRBJ2-1 TRBV30 TGTGCCTGGATCGGACTAGCGGGAGCCAATGAGCAGTTCTTC CAWIGLAGANEQFF
TRBD2 - TRBJ2-7 TRBV19 TGTGCCAGTAGTCCTAACCGGGGGGGGACCTACGAGCAGTACTTC CASSPNRGGTYEQYF
- - TRBJ1-2 TRBV7-9 TGTGCCAGCGGCTCTCGGGAGGGATTCTATGGCTACACCTTC CASGSREGFYGYTF